The 2 T cell receptor beta chains below were found in one sample sequenced in a study of Tregs in tolerant kidney transplant recipients. Assay: immunoSEQ multiplex PCR; the TCRdb copy retains only in-frame clones and omits some. The table records some 65,000 clones, 84% of them present only once. Sequenced: CD4+ T cells from blood. Every receptor here comes from a human donor in good health.

This sequence joins TRBV9 and TRBJ1-2; the match to TRBD1 covers 9 bases. J gave up 2 bases and V 0 bases, and 5 bases lay outside the gene matches. CDR1 and CDR2 from the germline V gene are SGDLS and YYNGEE. The CDR3 consists of 16 residues. The CDR3 DNA follows: TGTGCCAGCAGCGTAGATGGGACAGGGAGAAACTATGGCTACACCTTC. It translates to CASSVDGTGRNYGYTF.

The count of this clone is one. V usage is TRBV7-9 and J usage is TRBJ2-1; 8 bases map to TRBD2. The CDR3 has 16 amino acids. Germline values: CDR1 SEHNR, CDR2 FQNEAQ (reference sequence). The trim removed 4 bases at V and 3 bases at J, leaving 8 bases unmatched. In nucleotides, the CDR3 is TGTGCCAGCAGCTCCATGAGGCTAGCGGGCTACAATGAGCAGTTCTTC. Translation: CASSSMRLAGYNEQFF.